Listed below are T cell receptor beta chains from one sample, sequenced in a study of CD8 T cells in ankylosing spondylitis. MiXCR was run by TCRdb on the 5' RACE reads, yielding one entry per CDR3 protein. The sample has about 30,000 distinct CDR3 sequences, roughly 5.3% seen once. What was sequenced was blood, either unsorted or a sorted T cell fraction (not recorded which). The receptor source for this set is a female donor with ankylosing spondylitis or in good health (not recorded which). Each CDR3 is given with its conserved first and last residue.

v_call: TRBV9
j_call: TRBJ1-1
cdr3_aa: CASSVAPRQLIDTEAFF

v_call: TRBV9
j_call: TRBJ1-2
cdr3_aa: CASGKQVSNYGYTF

v_call: TRBV9
j_call: TRBJ1-6
cdr3_aa: CASSVAVSSYNSPLHF

v_call: TRBV9
j_call: TRBJ2-3
cdr3_aa: CASSVGYQRDTQYF

v_call: TRBV9
j_call: TRBJ1-2
cdr3_aa: CASSVGGRDSGGYTF

v_call: TRBV9
j_call: TRBJ2-7
cdr3_aa: CASSVGWQRGVYEQYF

v_call: TRBV9
j_call: TRBJ2-2
cdr3_aa: CASSAQGLARGAGELFF

v_call: TRBV9
j_call: TRBJ2-2
cdr3_aa: CASSVAITSGNTGELFF

v_call: TRBV9
j_call: TRBJ2-2
cdr3_aa: CASSPAGGANGGELFF

v_call: TRBV9
j_call: TRBJ2-1
cdr3_aa: CASGTDNYNEQFF

v_call: TRBV28
j_call: TRBJ1-2
cdr3_aa: CASSRPGWGDYGYTF

v_call: TRBV9
j_call: TRBJ2-6
cdr3_aa: CASSTYSSGANVLTF

v_call: TRBV9
j_call: TRBJ2-7
cdr3_aa: CASSKLAGSSYEQYF

v_call: TRBV29-1
j_call: TRBJ1-5
cdr3_aa: CSGLRTAEGNQPQHF

v_call: TRBV9
j_call: TRBJ2-3
cdr3_aa: CASSVGNTQYF

v_call: TRBV9
j_call: TRBJ2-7
cdr3_aa: CASSRGPRYEQYF

v_call: TRBV9
j_call: TRBJ1-5
cdr3_aa: CASSPNPQGNQPQHF

v_call: TRBV9
j_call: TRBJ2-1
cdr3_aa: CASSANLYNEQFF

v_call: TRBV9
j_call: TRBJ1-6
cdr3_aa: CASSPREDGSSYNSPLHF

v_call: TRBV9
j_call: TRBJ1-1
cdr3_aa: CASNQQGGVNTEAFF

v_call: TRBV9
j_call: TRBJ2-1
cdr3_aa: CASSPSRADYNEQFF

v_call: TRBV9
j_call: TRBJ2-1
cdr3_aa: CASSDRGGANEQFF

v_call: TRBV9
j_call: TRBJ2-2
cdr3_aa: CASSVGLDGELFF

v_call: TRBV9
j_call: TRBJ2-2
cdr3_aa: CASSVFPTGGDTGELFF

v_call: TRBV7-9
j_call: TRBJ1-5
cdr3_aa: CASRYQPQHF

v_call: TRBV9
j_call: TRBJ2-1
cdr3_aa: CASSRTGQGGDNEQFF

v_call: TRBV9
j_call: TRBJ2-5
cdr3_aa: CASSTRPGTGKETQYF

v_call: TRBV9
j_call: TRBJ2-2
cdr3_aa: CASSVQTGSITGELFF

v_call: TRBV9
j_call: TRBJ2-5
cdr3_aa: CASSSVGGVETQYF

v_call: TRBV9
j_call: TRBJ2-1
cdr3_aa: CASSSGTVYNEQFF

v_call: TRBV9
j_call: TRBJ1-1
cdr3_aa: CASSVTTGGNTEAFF

v_call: TRBV9
j_call: TRBJ2-1
cdr3_aa: CASSVQDSSSYNEQFF

v_call: TRBV9
j_call: TRBJ2-5
cdr3_aa: CASSGGLALNLETQYF

v_call: TRBV9
j_call: TRBJ2-1
cdr3_aa: CASSPLMGGRGAEQFF

v_call: TRBV9
j_call: TRBJ2-6
cdr3_aa: CASSVDLSGANVLTF

v_call: TRBV9
j_call: TRBJ2-3
cdr3_aa: CASSPEGGVADTQYF

v_call: TRBV9
j_call: TRBJ2-6
cdr3_aa: CASQEGLGSGANVLTF

v_call: TRBV9
j_call: TRBJ1-2
cdr3_aa: CASSLRGGYGYTF

v_call: TRBV9
j_call: TRBJ2-1
cdr3_aa: CASSVEGAFYNEQFF